This section outlines one T cell receptor beta chain sequence together with its context. Its antigen is not identified. This record comes from a study of T cell responses to AZD1222 COVID-19 vaccine. Study-level information: Second-dose intervals near 4 or 12 weeks were combined.

Libraries were prepared by immunoSEQ multiplex PCR; TCRdb keeps only in-frame clonotypes and omits some of them. The data show roughly 120,000 clones, about 86% seen once. The CDR3 is made up of 11 amino acids. V shed 6 bases and J shed 5 bases, with 8 bases lying between them. Findings and caveats of the study: Receipt of two AZD1222 doses was followed by a rise in Spike-specific TCR breadth and depth. Donors were largely white British and mainly female; clonal diversity was possibly underestimated. Regions 160-218 and 743-854 held dominance among vaccine-associated CD4 TCRs, which spanned spike.

The source was peripheral blood, collected on day 0 of AZD1222 vaccination. This receptor was taken from an adult in good health. The V and J genes are TRBV12-3 or TRBV12-4 and TRBJ2-7; D call uncertain. CDR3 in DNA: TGTGCCAGCAGCCTCTCTAACGAGCAGTACTTC. Protein sequence: CASSLSNEQYF.